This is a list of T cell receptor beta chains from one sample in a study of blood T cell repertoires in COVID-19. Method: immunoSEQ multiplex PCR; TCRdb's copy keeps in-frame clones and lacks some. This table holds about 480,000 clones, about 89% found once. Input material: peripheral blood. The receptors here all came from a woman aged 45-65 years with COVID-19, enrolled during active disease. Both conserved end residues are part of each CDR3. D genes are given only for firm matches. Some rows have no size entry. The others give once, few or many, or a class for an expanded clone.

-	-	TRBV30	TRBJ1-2	TGTGCCTGGAGTATTAAATTGTCGGGAGCCTATGGCTACACCTTC	CAWSIKLSGAYGYTF
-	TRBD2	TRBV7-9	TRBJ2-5	TGTGCCAGCAGCTTAGGTAGCGGGGGGAAGGAGACCCAGTACTTC	CASSLGSGGKETQYF
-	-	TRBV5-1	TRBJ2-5	TGCGCCAGCAGCGGAGTGGGCCAAGAGACCCAGTACTTC	CASSGVGQETQYF
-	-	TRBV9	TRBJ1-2	TGTGCCAGCACCCCCTTGGGGGGAAATCACTATGGCTACACCTTC	CASTPLGGNHYGYTF
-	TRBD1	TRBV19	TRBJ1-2	TGTGCCAGTAGCATCCGGGAAGGGGGCGGCTACACCTTC	CASSIREGGGYTF
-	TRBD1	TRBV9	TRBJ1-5	TGTGCCAGCAGCGCCGGACAGGGGTCGGGGCAGCCCCAGCATTTT	CASSAGQGSGQPQHF
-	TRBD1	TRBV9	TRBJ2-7	TGTGCCAGCAGCGTAGGTTCGACAGGGACCTACGAGCAGTACTTC	CASSVGSTGTYEQYF
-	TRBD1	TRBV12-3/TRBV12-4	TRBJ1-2	TGTGCCAGCAGTTTTTCAGGGGGCGGCTACACCTTC	CASSFSGGGYTF
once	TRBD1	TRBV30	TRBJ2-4	TGTGCCTGGAGTACTAGACAGACAGGGACCAAAAACATTCAGTACTTC	CAWSTRQTGTKNIQYF
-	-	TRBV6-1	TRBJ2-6	TGTGCCAGCAGTGACCCGTTCAGGTCTGGGGCCAACGTCCTGACTTTC	CASSDPFRSGANVLTF
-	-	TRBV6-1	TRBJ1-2	TGTGCCAGCAGTGAACAGTTCTATGGCTACACCTTC	CASSEQFYGYTF
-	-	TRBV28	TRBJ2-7	TGTGCCAGCAGCCAGGGGAAAAACGAGCAGTACTTC	CASSQGKNEQYF
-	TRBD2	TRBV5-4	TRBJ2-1	TGTGCCAGCAGCTTAGAAGCGGGGGGGCCCCCCTACAATGAGCAGTTCTTC	CASSLEAGGPPYNEQFF
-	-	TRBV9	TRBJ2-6	TGTGCCAGCACGGGTAGCTCTGGGGCCAACGTCCTGACTTTC	CASTGSSGANVLTF
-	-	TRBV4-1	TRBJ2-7	TGCGCCAGCAGCCCCAACCGGGAGGAGCAGTACTTC	CASSPNREEQYF
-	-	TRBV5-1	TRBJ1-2	TGCGCCAGCAGCCCGACACAGGGTGGTGGCTACACCTTC	CASSPTQGGGYTF